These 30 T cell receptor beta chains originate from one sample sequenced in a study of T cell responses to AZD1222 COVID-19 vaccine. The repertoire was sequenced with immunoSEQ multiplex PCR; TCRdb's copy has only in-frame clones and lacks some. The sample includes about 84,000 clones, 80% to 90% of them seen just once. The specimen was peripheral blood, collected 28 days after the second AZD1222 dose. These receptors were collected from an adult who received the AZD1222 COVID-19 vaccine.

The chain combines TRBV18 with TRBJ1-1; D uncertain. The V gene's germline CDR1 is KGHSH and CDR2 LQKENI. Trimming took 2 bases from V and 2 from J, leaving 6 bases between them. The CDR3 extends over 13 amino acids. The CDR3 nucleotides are TGTGCCAGCTCACCAGGATCCAACACTGAAGCTTTCTTT. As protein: CASSPGSNTEAFF. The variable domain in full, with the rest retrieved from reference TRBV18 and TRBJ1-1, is NAGVMQNPRHLVRRRGQEARLRCSPMKGHSHVYWYRQLPEEGLKFMVYLQKENIIDESGMPKERFSAEFPKEGPSILRIQQVVRGDSAAYFCASSPGSNTEAFFGQGTRLTVV.

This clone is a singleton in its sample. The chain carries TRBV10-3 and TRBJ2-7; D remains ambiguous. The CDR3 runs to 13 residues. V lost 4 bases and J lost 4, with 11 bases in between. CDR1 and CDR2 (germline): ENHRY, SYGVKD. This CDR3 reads CAISVDTRYEQYF. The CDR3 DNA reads TGTGCCATCAGTGTCGACACGAGGTACGAGCAGTACTTC.

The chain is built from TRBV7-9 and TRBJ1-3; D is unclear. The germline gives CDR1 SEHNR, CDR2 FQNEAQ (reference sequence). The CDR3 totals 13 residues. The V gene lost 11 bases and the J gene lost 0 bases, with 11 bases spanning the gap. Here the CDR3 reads CAGRPSSGNTIYF. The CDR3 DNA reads TGTGCCGGAAGACCGAGCTCTGGAAACACCATATATTTT.

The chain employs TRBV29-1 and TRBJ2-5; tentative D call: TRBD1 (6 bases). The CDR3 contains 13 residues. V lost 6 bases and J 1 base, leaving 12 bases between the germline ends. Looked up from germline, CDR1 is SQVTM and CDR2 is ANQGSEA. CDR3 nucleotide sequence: TGCAGCGTAGACAGGCCCCCCCAAGAGACCCAGTACTTC. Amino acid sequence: CSVDRPPQETQYF.

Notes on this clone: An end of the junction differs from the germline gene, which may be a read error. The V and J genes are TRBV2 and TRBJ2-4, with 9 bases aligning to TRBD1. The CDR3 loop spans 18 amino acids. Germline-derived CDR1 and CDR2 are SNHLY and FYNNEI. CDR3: CASSLRDRVSVVSVNPIF. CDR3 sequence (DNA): TGTGCCAGCAGTTTACGGGACAGGGTTTCAGTTGTATCCGTTAATCCAATATTC.

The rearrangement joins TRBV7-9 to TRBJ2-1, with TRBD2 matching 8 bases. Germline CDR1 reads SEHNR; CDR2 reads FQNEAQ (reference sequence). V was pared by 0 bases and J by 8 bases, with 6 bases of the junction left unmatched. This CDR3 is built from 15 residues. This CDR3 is CASSLARGVYDEQFF. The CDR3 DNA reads TGTGCCAGCAGCTTAGCGCGGGGGGTATACGATGAGCAGTTCTTC.

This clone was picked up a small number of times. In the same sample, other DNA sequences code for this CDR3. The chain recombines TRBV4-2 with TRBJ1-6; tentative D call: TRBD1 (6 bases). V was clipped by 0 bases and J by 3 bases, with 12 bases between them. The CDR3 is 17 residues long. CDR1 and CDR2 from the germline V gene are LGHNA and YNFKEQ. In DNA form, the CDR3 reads TGTGCCAGCAGCCAAGAAGGCAGGGGCGACTATAATTCACCCCTCCACTTT. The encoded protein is CASSQEGRGDYNSPLHF.

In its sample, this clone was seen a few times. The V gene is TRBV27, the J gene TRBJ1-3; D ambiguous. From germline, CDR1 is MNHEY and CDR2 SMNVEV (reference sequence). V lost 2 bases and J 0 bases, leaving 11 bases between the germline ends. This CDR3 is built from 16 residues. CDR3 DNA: TGTGCCAGCAGTTTACAGACCCCAGACTCTGGAAACACCATATATTTT. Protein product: CASSLQTPDSGNTIYF.

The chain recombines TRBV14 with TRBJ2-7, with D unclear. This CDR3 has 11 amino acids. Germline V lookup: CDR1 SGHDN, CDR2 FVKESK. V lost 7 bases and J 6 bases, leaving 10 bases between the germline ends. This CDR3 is CASTLETEQYF. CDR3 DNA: TGTGCCAGCACCCTCGAAACCGAGCAGTACTTC.

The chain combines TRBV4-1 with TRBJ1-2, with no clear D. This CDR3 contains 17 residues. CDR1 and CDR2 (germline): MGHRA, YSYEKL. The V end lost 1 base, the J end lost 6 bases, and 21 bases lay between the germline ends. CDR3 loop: CASSQGVGDPGINGYTF. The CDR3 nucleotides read TGCGCCAGCAGCCAAGGGGTAGGCGATCCGGGGATAAATGGCTACACCTTC.

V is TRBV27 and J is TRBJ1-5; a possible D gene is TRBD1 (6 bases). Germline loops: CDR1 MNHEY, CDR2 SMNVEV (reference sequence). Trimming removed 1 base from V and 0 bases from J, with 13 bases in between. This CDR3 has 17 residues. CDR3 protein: CASSLFGGLNSNQPQHF. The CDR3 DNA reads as TGTGCCAGCAGTTTATTCGGGGGCCTAAATAGCAATCAGCCCCAGCATTTT.

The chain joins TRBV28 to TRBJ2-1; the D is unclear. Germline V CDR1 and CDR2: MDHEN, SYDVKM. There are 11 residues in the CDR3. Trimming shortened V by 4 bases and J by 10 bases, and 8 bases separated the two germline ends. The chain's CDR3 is CASSSTREQFF. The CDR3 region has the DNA TGTGCCAGCAGTTCGACCAGAGAGCAGTTCTTC.

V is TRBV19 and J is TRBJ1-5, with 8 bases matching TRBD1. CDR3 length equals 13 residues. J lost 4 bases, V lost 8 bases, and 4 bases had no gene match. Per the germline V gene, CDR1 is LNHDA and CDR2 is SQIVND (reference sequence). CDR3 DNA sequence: TGTGCCAGTGGGACAGGACTTAATCAGCCCCAGCATTTT. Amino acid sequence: CASGTGLNQPQHF.

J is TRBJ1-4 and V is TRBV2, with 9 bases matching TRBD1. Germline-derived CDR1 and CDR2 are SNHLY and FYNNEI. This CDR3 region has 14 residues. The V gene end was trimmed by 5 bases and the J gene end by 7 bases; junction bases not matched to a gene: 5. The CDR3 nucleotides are TGTGCCAGCAGTTTGCCGACAGGGGGTGAAAAACTGTTTTTT. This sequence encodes CASSLPTGGEKLFF.

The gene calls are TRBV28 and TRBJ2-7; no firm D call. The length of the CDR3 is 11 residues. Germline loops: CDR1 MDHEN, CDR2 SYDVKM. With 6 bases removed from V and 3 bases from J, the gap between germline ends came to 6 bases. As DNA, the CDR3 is TGTGCCAGCAGCTCAGTCTACGAGCAGTACTTC. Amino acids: CASSSVYEQYF.

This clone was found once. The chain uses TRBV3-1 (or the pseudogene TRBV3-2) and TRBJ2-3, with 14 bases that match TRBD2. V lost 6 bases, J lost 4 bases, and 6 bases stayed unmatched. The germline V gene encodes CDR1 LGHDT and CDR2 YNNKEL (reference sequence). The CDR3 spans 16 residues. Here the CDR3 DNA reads TGTGCCAGCAGTCCCGGACTAGCGGGGGGAGCAGATACGCAGTATTTT. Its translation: CASSPGLAGGADTQYF.

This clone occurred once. The CDR3 spells CASSEGTGGDNEQFF. CDR3 sequence (DNA): TGTGCCAGCAGTGAAGGGACAGGGGGAGACAATGAGCAGTTCTTC. This chain links TRBV6-4 with TRBJ2-1, with TRBD1 matching 11 bases. The V segment lost 3 bases and the J segment 5 bases; nucleotides outside the gene matches: 3. Germline V gene sequence: CDR1 MRHNA, CDR2 SNTAGT. The CDR3 has 15 residues.

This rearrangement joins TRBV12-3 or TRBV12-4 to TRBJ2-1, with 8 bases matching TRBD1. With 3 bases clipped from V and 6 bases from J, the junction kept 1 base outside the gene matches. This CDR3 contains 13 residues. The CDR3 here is CASSLGQANEQFF. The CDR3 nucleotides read TGTGCCAGCAGTTTGGGACAGGCCAATGAGCAGTTCTTC.

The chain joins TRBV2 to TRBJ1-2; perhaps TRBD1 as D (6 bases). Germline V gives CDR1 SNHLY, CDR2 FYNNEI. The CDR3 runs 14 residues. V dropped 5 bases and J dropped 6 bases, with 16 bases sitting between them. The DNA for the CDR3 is TGTGCCAGCAGTTGGACAGCCACGGAAGATGGCTACACCTTC. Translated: CASSWTATEDGYTF.

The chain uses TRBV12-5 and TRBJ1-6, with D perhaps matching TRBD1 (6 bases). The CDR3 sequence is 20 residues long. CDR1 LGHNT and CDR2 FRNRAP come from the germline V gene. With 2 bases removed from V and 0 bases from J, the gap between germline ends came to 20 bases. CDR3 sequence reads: CASGLFGFGGESSYNSPLHF. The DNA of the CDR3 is TGTGCTAGTGGTTTGTTTGGGTTCGGGGGCGAAAGCTCCTATAATTCACCCCTCCACTTT.

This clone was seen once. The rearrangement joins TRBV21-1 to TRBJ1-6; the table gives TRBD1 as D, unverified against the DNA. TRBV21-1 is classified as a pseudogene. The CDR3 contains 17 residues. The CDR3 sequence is CASSKYKQSSYNSPLHF. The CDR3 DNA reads TGTGCCAGCAGCAAATATAAACAGAGCTCCTATAATTCACCCCTCCACTTT.

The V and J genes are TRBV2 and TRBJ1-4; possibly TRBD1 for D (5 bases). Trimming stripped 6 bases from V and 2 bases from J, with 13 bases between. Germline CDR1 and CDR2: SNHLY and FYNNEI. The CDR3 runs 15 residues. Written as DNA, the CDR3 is TGTGCCAGCAGCAGACAGTTAGTTACTAATGAAAAACTGTTTTTT. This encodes CASSRQLVTNEKLFF.

In nucleotides, the CDR3 is TGCGCCAGCAGCCACCTGGGGGGCGTGAACACCGGGGAGCTGTTTTTT. It yields the protein CASSHLGGVNTGELFF. The chain uses TRBV4-1 and TRBJ2-2, with D perhaps TRBD1 or TRBD2 (6 bases each). Germline CDR1 is MGHRA and CDR2 is YSYEKL. Trimming left V 3 bases short and J 1 base short, with 12 bases between. The CDR3 is 16 amino acids.

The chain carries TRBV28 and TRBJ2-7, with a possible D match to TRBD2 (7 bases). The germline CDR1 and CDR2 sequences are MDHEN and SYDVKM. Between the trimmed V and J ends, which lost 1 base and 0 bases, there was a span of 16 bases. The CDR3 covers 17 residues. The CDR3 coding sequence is TGTGCCAGCAGTTTATTGGGGGGGCAGGGGAGCTCCTACGAGCAGTACTTC. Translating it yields CASSLLGGQGSSYEQYF. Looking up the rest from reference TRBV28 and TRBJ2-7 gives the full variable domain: DVKVTQSSRYLVKRTGEKVFLECVQDMDHENMFWYRQDPGLGLRLIYFSYDVKMKEKGDIPEGYSVSREKKERFSLILESASTNQTSMYLCASSLLGGQGSSYEQYFGPGTRLTVT.

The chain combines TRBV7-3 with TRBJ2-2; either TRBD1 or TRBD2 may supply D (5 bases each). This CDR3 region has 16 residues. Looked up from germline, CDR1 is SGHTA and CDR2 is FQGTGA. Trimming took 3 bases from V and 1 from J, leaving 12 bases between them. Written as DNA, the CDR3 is TGTGCCAGCAGCTTTTTTGAGGGGATGAACACCGGGGAGCTGTTTTTT. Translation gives CASSFFEGMNTGELFF. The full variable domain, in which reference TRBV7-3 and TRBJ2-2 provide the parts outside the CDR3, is GAGVSQTPSNKVTEKGKYVELRCDPISGHTALYWYRQSLGQGPEFLIYFQGTGAADDSGLPNDRFFAVRPEGSVSTLKIQRTERGDSAVYLCASSFFEGMNTGELFFGEGSRLTVL.

The CDR3 sequence: CASSEARGLGNSPLHF. The CDR3 bases are TGTGCCAGCAGTGAGGCCCGGGGGCTTGGGAATTCACCCCTCCACTTT. J is TRBJ1-6 and V is TRBV25-1; D is perhaps TRBD1 (6 bases). The germline CDR1 and CDR2 sequences are MGHDK and SYGVNS. This CDR3 is built from 16 residues. V was shortened by 3 bases and J by 7 bases, with 16 bases between the two germline ends.

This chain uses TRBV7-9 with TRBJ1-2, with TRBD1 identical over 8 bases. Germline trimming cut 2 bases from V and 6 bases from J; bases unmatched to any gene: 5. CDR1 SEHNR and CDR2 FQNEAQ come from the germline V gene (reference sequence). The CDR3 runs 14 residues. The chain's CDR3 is CASSLPDRGDGYTF. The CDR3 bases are TGTGCCAGCAGCTTACCCGACAGGGGAGATGGCTACACCTTC.

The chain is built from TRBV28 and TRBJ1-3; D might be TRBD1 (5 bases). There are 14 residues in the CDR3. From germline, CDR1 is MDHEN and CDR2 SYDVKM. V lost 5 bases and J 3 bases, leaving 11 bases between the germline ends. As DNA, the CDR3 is TGTGCCAGCAGTACCGGGACCGGTGGAAACACCATATATTTT. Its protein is CASSTGTGGNTIYF.

Written as DNA, the CDR3 is TGTGCCAGCAGCTTGCCGGGCTCTGGGGCCAACGTCCTGACTTTC. It encodes CASSLPGSGANVLTF. The chain employs TRBV5-4 and TRBJ2-6, with D unclear. In germline, CDR1 is SGHNT, CDR2 YYREEE (reference sequence). V was shortened by 1 base and J by 0 bases, with 5 bases between the two germline ends. The CDR3 is made up of 15 amino acids.

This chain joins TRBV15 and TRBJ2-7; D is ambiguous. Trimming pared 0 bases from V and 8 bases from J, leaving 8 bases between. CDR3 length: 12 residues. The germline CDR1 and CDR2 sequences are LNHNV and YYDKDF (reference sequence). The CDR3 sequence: CATSRDETKQYF. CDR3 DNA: TGTGCCACCAGCAGAGATGAGACGAAGCAGTACTTC.